This T cell receptor beta chain was identified in a study of Tregs in tolerant kidney transplant recipients. Study-wide background: Two populations were sorted: CD4+CD8-CD25+CD127- and CD4+CD8-4-1BB+CD40L-. Stimulator donor B cells were generated over approximately ten days with CD40L, cyclosporin A and IL-4. CD4+CD25+CD127- cells came from approximately three-day belatacept mixed lymphocyte reactions, some with roughly five-day graft donor restimulation. Sorting used antibodies to exclude donor cells.

About this clone: Its antigen is currently unknown.

Profiled with immunoSEQ multiplex PCR; TCRdb holds only in-frame clones, not every one. The repertoire has 2,800 or so clones, around 40% of them found once; the top ten carry about 7%. The sequenced sample consisted of Tregs from blood grown in culture. The sequence was obtained from a human donor in good health.

CDR3 bases: TGTGCCAGCAGCAGCCGGGACAGGGTTATCTCAGCTTTCTTT. Its protein product is CASSSRDRVISAFF. This rearrangement joins TRBV21-1 to TRBJ1-1; TRBD1, as called in the table, went unchecked against the DNA. TRBV21-1 is a recognized pseudogene. This CDR3 region has 14 residues.